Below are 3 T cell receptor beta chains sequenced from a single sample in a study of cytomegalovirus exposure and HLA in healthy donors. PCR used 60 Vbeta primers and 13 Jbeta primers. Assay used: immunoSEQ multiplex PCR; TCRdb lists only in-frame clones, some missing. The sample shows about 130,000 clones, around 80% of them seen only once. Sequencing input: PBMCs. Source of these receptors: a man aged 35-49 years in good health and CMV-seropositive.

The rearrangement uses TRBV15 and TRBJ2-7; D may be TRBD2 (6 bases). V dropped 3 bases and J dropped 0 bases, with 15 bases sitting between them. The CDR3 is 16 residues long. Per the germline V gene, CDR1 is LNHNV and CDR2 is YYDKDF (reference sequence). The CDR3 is CATSSFDRGSSYEQYF. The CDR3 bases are TGTGCCACCAGCAGTTTTGATCGGGGGTCCTCCTACGAGCAGTACTTC.

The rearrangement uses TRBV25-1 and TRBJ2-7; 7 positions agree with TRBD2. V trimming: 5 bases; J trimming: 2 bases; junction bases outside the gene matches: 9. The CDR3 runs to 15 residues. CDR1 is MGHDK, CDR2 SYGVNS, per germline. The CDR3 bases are TGTGCCAGCAGTAGAGCGGGATCGCTTACCTACGAGCAGTACTTC. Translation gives CASSRAGSLTYEQYF.

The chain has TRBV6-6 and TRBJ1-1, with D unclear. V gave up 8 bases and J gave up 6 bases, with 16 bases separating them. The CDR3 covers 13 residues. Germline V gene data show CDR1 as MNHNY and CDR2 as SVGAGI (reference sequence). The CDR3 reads CASGEGFAAEAFF. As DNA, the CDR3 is TGTGCCAGCGGGGAGGGATTCGCGGCTGAAGCTTTCTTT.